These 21 T cell receptor beta chains were sequenced from one sample in a study of blood T cell repertoires in COVID-19. Profiling relied on immunoSEQ multiplex PCR, and the TCRdb table lists in-frame clones only, not all of them. In the table there are fewer than 250,000 clones, 70% to 90% of which are singletons. Sequencing was performed on PBMCs or T cells enriched from blood (not recorded which). Source of these receptors: a man aged 50-59 years who had been exposed to COVID-19.

For this clone: Distinct nucleotide sequences in the sample also encode this CDR3. V usage is TRBV12-3 or TRBV12-4 and J usage is TRBJ2-2; 7 nucleotides match TRBD1. The CDR3 is 13 residues long. The V segment lost 6 bases and the J segment 4 bases; nucleotides outside the gene matches: 2. CDR3 residues: CASSRQGTGELFF. The DNA for the CDR3 is TGTGCCAGCAGCCGACAGGGCACCGGGGAGCTGTTTTTT.

The rearrangement joins TRBV4-1 to TRBJ1-2; D unresolved. The V gene's germline CDR1 is MGHRA and CDR2 YSYEKL. Trimming cost V 4 bases and J 2 bases, with 17 bases left between them. This CDR3 has 16 residues. CDR3 region: CASSPTARVPNYGYTF. As DNA, the CDR3 is TGCGCCAGCAGCCCGACTGCGAGGGTCCCAAACTATGGCTACACCTTC.

The chain couples TRBV14 to TRBJ2-1, with TRBD1 matching 8 bases. J was trimmed by 2 bases and V by 0 bases; bases with no gene match: 6. The germline CDR1 and CDR2 sequences are SGHDN and FVKESK. The CDR3 spans 17 residues. CDR3 protein: CASSQDQGTGPYNEQFF. The CDR3 nucleotides are TGTGCCAGCAGCCAAGATCAGGGGACAGGACCCTACAATGAGCAGTTCTTC.

The chain uses TRBV12-5 and TRBJ2-3; 7 nucleotides agree with TRBD1. With 5 bases clipped from V and 8 bases from J, the junction kept 4 bases outside the gene matches. The CDR3 spans 12 residues. Germline V lookup: CDR1 LGHNT, CDR2 FRNRAP. CDR3 loop: CASGPDRVTQYF. CDR3 DNA sequence: TGTGCTAGTGGTCCCGACAGGGTTACGCAGTATTTT.

The sample holds one count of this clone. The chain recombines TRBV10-1 with TRBJ1-1; TRBD1 matches at 7 bases. Looked up from germline, CDR1 is WNHNN and CDR2 is SYGVQD (reference sequence). Trimming cost V 0 bases and J 5 bases; bases outside gene matches: 6. This CDR3 has 15 amino acids. CDR3 nucleotides: TGCGCCAGCAGTGAGTCAGGGGGCGCAGGTACTGAAGCTTTCTTT. As protein: CASSESGGAGTEAFF.

This chain links TRBV28 with TRBJ2-2; D gene uncertain. Trimming pared 6 bases from V and 3 bases from J, leaving 5 bases between. The V gene's germline CDR1 is MDHEN and CDR2 SYDVKM. This CDR3 is 12 amino acids long. This CDR3 reads CASRRYTGELFF. The DNA of the CDR3 is TGTGCCAGCAGGAGGTACACCGGGGAGCTGTTTTTT.

V is TRBV7-2 and J is TRBJ1-4, with D possibly matching TRBD1 (5 bases). The ends were cut back, 3 bases at V and 5 bases at J, with 13 bases in the middle. This CDR3 contains 15 residues. Per germline, CDR1 SGHTA and CDR2 FQGNSA. CDR3 loop: CASSFGAQPNEKLFF. DNA of the CDR3: TGTGCCAGCAGCTTTGGGGCGCAGCCGAATGAAAAACTGTTTTTT.

The chain has TRBV5-1 and TRBJ1-1; D unclear. CDR3 length: 15 residues. Germline V gene data show CDR1 as SGHRS and CDR2 as YFSETQ. The ends were cut back, 1 base at V and 4 bases at J, with 14 bases in the middle. CDR3: CASSLSVGASTEAFF. Here the CDR3 DNA reads TGCGCCAGCAGCTTGAGTGTAGGAGCCAGCACTGAAGCTTTCTTT.

This clone was detected only a few times. The rearrangement joins TRBV19 to TRBJ1-1; 7 bases match TRBD1. The V and J ends lost 7 bases and 3 bases, in that order; junction bases with no gene match: 8. This CDR3 has 14 amino acids. Per germline, CDR1 LNHDA and CDR2 SQIVND (reference sequence). CDR3 nucleotides: TGTGCCAGTACCCTGACAGGGTCGCACACTGAAGCTTTCTTT. This translates into CASTLTGSHTEAFF.

This clone has more than one count but fewer than ten. The J gene is TRBJ2-1, the V gene TRBV5-1; 11 bases fit TRBD2. J was trimmed by 4 bases and V by 3 bases; bases with no gene match: 6. This CDR3 spans 16 amino acids. The V gene's germline CDR1 is SGHRS and CDR2 YFSETQ. Written as DNA, the CDR3 is TGCGCCAGCAGCTACCTAGCGGGAGGCCATTACAATGAGCAGTTCTTC. It encodes CASSYLAGGHYNEQFF.

The chain joins TRBV9 to TRBJ1-1, with D possibly matching TRBD1 (6 bases). The CDR3 consists of 14 residues. Between the trimmed V and J ends, which lost 6 bases and 1 base, there was a span of 13 bases. Looked up from germline, CDR1 is SGDLS and CDR2 is YYNGEE. CDR3 nucleotides: TGTGCCAGCACCCGGGGACATCGGAACACTGAAGCTTTCTTT. Its translation is CASTRGHRNTEAFF.

The chain carries TRBV28 and TRBJ1-1; TRBD1 agrees at 8 bases. J lost 4 bases, V lost 6 bases, and 16 bases had no gene match. CDR1 and CDR2 (germline): MDHEN, SYDVKM. The CDR3 extends over 17 amino acids. CDR3 coding DNA: TGTGCCAGCAGCAGACGGACAGGGAGGCTTAAGGCCACTGAAGCTTTCTTT. It codes for CASSRRTGRLKATEAFF.

The J gene is TRBJ2-7, the V gene TRBV29-1, with 9 bases matching TRBD1. J gave up 6 bases and V 0 bases, and 3 bases lay outside the gene matches. Germline values: CDR1 SQVTM, CDR2 ANQGSEA. There are 13 residues in the CDR3. CDR3 DNA: TGCAGCGTTGAAGATTACAGGGGGCGCGAGCAGTACTTC. This codes for CSVEDYRGREQYF.

The chain joins TRBV5-5 to TRBJ2-6; 7 nucleotides line up with TRBD1. The V gene's germline CDR1 is SGHKS and CDR2 YYEKEE (reference sequence). The CDR3 is 17 residues long. CDR3 amino acids: CGTGGWTGRSGANVLTF. The CDR3 DNA reads as TGTGGAACTGGAGGTTGGACAGGACGCTCTGGGGCCAACGTCCTGACTTTC.

The chain has TRBV19 and TRBJ1-6; 8 positions agree with TRBD1. CDR1 is LNHDA and CDR2 is SQIVND in the germline V gene (reference sequence). Losses at the gene ends were 5 bases for V and 7 bases for J; bases not matched to a gene: 16. The CDR3 length is 18 residues. The CDR3 DNA reads as TGTGCCAGTAGTCTACTACAACATCCGGACAGGGACAATTCACCCCTCCACTTT. This gives the protein CASSLLQHPDRDNSPLHF.

The chain combines TRBV9 with TRBJ2-2, with D perhaps matching TRBD2 (6 bases). Germline lookup yields CDR1 SGDLS and CDR2 YYNGEE. The CDR3 consists of 17 residues. V lost 0 bases and J 3 bases, leaving 15 bases between the germline ends. The CDR3 spells CASSVGGDVEYTGELFF. CDR3 DNA: TGTGCCAGCAGCGTAGGGGGGGATGTCGAGTACACCGGGGAGCTGTTTTTT.

The chain links TRBV4-1 to TRBJ1-2, with D maybe TRBD1 (5 bases). Trimming took 0 bases from V and 5 from J, leaving 19 bases between them. The length of the CDR3 is 17 residues. Germline values: CDR1 MGHRA, CDR2 YSYEKL. In nucleotides, the CDR3 is TGCGCCAGCAGCCAAGATGGGGGGTCGGGCAGGGCTTATGGCTACACCTTC. This encodes CASSQDGGSGRAYGYTF.

The rearrangement links TRBV10-3 to TRBJ1-1, with 8 bases matching TRBD1. CDR1 and CDR2 from the germline V gene are ENHRY and SYGVKD. The CDR3 runs to 16 residues. V shed 0 bases and J 1 base; nucleotides not matched to a gene: 4. CDR3 amino acids: CAISESPTGANTEAFF. CDR3 DNA sequence: TGTGCCATCAGTGAGTCCCCGACAGGGGCGAACACTGAAGCTTTCTTT.

V gene TRBV28 combines with J gene TRBJ2-3; D remains ambiguous. Germline CDR1 and CDR2: MDHEN and SYDVKM. V gave up 6 bases and J gave up 2 bases, with 3 bases separating them. CDR3 length: 11 amino acids. CDR3 coding DNA: TGTGCCAGCAGCAACACAGATACGCAGTATTTT. Amino acids: CASSNTDTQYF. Complete variable domain (other parts from reference TRBV28 and TRBJ2-3): DVKVTQSSRYLVKRTGEKVFLECVQDMDHENMFWYRQDPGLGLRLIYFSYDVKMKEKGDIPEGYSVSREKKERFSLILESASTNQTSMYLCASSNTDTQYFGPGTRLTVL.

V is TRBV6-2 or TRBV6-3 and J is TRBJ1-5; D possibly corresponds to TRBD1 (5 bases). V was shortened by 0 bases and J by 1 base, with 13 bases between the two germline ends. Germline CDR1 reads MNHEY; CDR2 reads SVGEGT. CDR3 length: 17 amino acids. The CDR3 bases are TGTGCCAGCAGTTACTCGACCGGGGGAGGGAGCAATCAGCCCCAGCATTTT. Residues: CASSYSTGGGSNQPQHF.

This chain links TRBV7-9 with TRBJ2-5; a possible D gene is TRBD1 (6 bases). V was pared by 6 bases and J by 5 bases, with 16 bases between. From germline, CDR1 is SEHNR and CDR2 FQNEAQ (reference sequence). The CDR3 extends over 14 amino acids. The CDR3 protein is CASSFARDIETQYF. In DNA form, the CDR3 reads TGTGCCAGCAGTTTCGCCCGGGACATCGAGACCCAGTACTTC.